A single sample is the source of the 11 T cell receptor beta chains below, sequenced in a study of T cell responses to AZD1222 COVID-19 vaccine. Profiled with immunoSEQ multiplex PCR; TCRdb holds only in-frame clones, not every one. The sample holds around 99,000 clones; approximately 90% are singletons and the top ten take approximately 22%. The material was peripheral blood, obtained on day 0 of AZD1222 vaccination. These receptors came from an adult in good health.

The CDR3 region has the DNA TGTGCCAGCAGCCAAGTTCTTCACGGGGGGGCGAAAGAAGAGACCCAGTACTTC. Translation: CASSQVLHGGAKEETQYF. The chain is built from TRBV3-1 (or the pseudogene TRBV3-2) and TRBJ2-5; TRBD2 matches 8 bases. CDR3 size: 18 residues. Germline lookup yields CDR1 LGHDT and CDR2 YNNKEL (reference sequence). V lost 1 base, J lost 3 bases, and 13 bases stayed unmatched.

This chain links TRBV19 with TRBJ2-1; no reliable D call. CDR1 is LNHDA and CDR2 is SQIVND in the germline V gene (reference sequence). This CDR3 spans 12 amino acids. The V end was cut by 6 bases, the J end by 7 bases, with 10 bases between. The CDR3 DNA reads as TGTGCCAGTAGAAGAGGTGGGAATGAGCAGTTCTTC. This encodes CASRRGGNEQFF.

The chain is built from TRBV19 and TRBJ1-5, with D perhaps TRBD1 (5 bases). With 5 bases removed from V and 3 bases from J, the gap between germline ends came to 8 bases. Germline CDR1 reads LNHDA; CDR2 reads SQIVND (reference sequence). The length of the CDR3 is 13 residues. CDR3 sequence reads: CASSLQVNQPQHF. CDR3 coding DNA: TGTGCCAGTAGTTTACAGGTCAATCAGCCCCAGCATTTT.

The chain employs TRBV2 and TRBJ1-5, with 7 bases aligning to TRBD1. J gave up 7 bases and V 6 bases, and 3 bases lay outside the gene matches. Germline V gene sequence: CDR1 SNHLY, CDR2 FYNNEI. This CDR3 is built from 12 residues. CDR3 sequence: CASRGTAQPQHF. In nucleotides, the CDR3 is TGTGCCAGCAGAGGGACAGCCCAGCCCCAGCATTTT. The full variable domain, its missing parts supplied by reference TRBV2 and TRBJ1-5, is EPEVTQTPSHQVTQMGQEVILRCVPISNHLYFYWYRQILGQKVEFLVSFYNNEISEKSEIFDDQFSVERPDGSNFTLKIRSTKLEDSAMYFCASRGTAQPQHFGDGTRLSIL.

This sequence joins TRBV10-3 and TRBJ1-1; D call uncertain. The CDR3 loop spans 14 amino acids. V gave up 6 bases and J gave up 1 base, with 12 bases separating them. CDR1 ENHRY and CDR2 SYGVKD come from the germline V gene. The CDR3 loop reads CAIRGGERNTEAFF. In nucleotides, the CDR3 is TGTGCCATCAGGGGCGGAGAGCGGAACACTGAAGCTTTCTTT.

The chain recombines TRBV18 with TRBJ1-2; D is undetermined. The CDR3 loop spans 17 amino acids. CDR1 and CDR2 from the germline V gene are KGHSH and LQKENI. Trimming pared 1 base from V and 0 bases from J, leaving 15 bases between. CDR3 nucleotides: TGTGCCAGCTCACCACTTCAAATGGCGGCGGCTAACTATGGCTACACCTTC. It encodes CASSPLQMAAANYGYTF. The full variable domain, its missing parts supplied by reference TRBV18 and TRBJ1-2, is NAGVMQNPRHLVRRRGQEARLRCSPMKGHSHVYWYRQLPEEGLKFMVYLQKENIIDESGMPKERFSAEFPKEGPSILRIQQVVRGDSAAYFCASSPLQMAAANYGYTFGSGTRLTVV.

The genes are TRBV7-2 and TRBJ2-6; D call uncertain. CDR1 and CDR2 from the germline V gene are SGHTA and FQGNSA. CDR3 length: 18 residues. V was trimmed by 6 bases and J by 0 bases, leaving 18 bases between them. This CDR3 is CASRPPFLRSSGANVLTF. In DNA form, the CDR3 reads TGTGCCAGCAGGCCCCCTTTTTTAAGAAGCTCTGGGGCCAACGTCCTGACTTTC. Supplemented by reference TRBV7-2 and TRBJ2-6, the full variable domain reads GAGVSQSPSNKVTEKGKDVELRCDPISGHTALYWYRQSLGQGLEFLIYFQGNSAPDKSGLPSDRFSAERTGGSVSTLTIQRTQQEDSAVYLCASRPPFLRSSGANVLTFGAGSRLTVL.

This chain joins TRBV11-1 and TRBJ1-2, with 7 bases matching TRBD1. Per the germline V gene, CDR1 is SGHAT and CDR2 is FQDESV (reference sequence). The CDR3 length is 16 residues. After removal of 4 bases from V and 5 bases from J, the junction contained 13 bases not matched to a gene. The CDR3: CASSSPTGPIGYGYTF. The CDR3 DNA sequence: TGTGCCAGCAGCTCACCGACAGGGCCCATTGGGTATGGCTACACCTTC.

The chain combines TRBV15 with TRBJ1-2; TRBD1 matches 9 bases. The junction had 10 bases not matched to a gene; V was cut back by 4 bases and J by 4 bases. Germline-derived CDR1 and CDR2 are LNHNV and YYDKDF (reference sequence). This CDR3 comprises 16 residues. The CDR3 sequence is CATSTRTQGAIYGYTF. The DNA for the CDR3 is TGTGCCACCAGCACTCGCACACAGGGGGCGATCTATGGCTACACCTTC.

The V gene is TRBV7-2, the J gene TRBJ1-2; 7 nucleotides align to TRBD1. The CDR3 runs 13 residues. In germline, CDR1 is SGHTA, CDR2 FQGNSA. The trim removed 4 bases at V and 4 bases at J, leaving 3 bases unmatched. CDR3 in amino acids: CASSSTGPYGYTF. The CDR3 region has the DNA TGTGCCAGCAGCTCGACAGGGCCCTATGGCTACACCTTC.

This chain joins TRBV7-9 and TRBJ2-3, with D unclear. Looked up from germline, CDR1 is SEHNR and CDR2 is FQNEAQ (reference sequence). Trimming removed 5 bases from V and 4 bases from J, with 10 bases in between. This CDR3 has 13 amino acids. In nucleotides, the CDR3 is TGTGCCAGCAGCCCCGGACCTTCAGATACGCAGTATTTT. Translation gives CASSPGPSDTQYF.